Detailed here is one TCR beta chain. This clone was counted between two and nine times. The clone's antigen remains unknown. The record has no base qualities; no much larger clone is one base away. The data stem from a study of beta chain features in type 1 diabetes (dated by TCRdb to 2016 to 2019). Turning to the overall study: No differences in mean age, gender distribution, total cell number or subset yield were found between patients and healthy donors. A total of roughly 100,000,000 sorted cells were examined across all samples, and the number of cells per subset was strongly correlated with RNA yield. The study compared the TCRB repertoires of sorted circulating CD4+ T cell subsets in recently diagnosed type 1 diabetes patients with those in matched healthy donors. Naive and central memory subsets were obtained from all 30 or so donors, but regulatory and stem cell-like memory subsets were isolated from only 8 patients and about eight healthy donors. What the work shows at the level of the full study, not this receptor alone: Sequencing cDNA rather than genomic DNA could over-represent highly expressing activated cells, although activation and CD3 levels did not differ between groups. Type 1 diabetes patients showed a moderate but significant shortening of TCRB CDR3 length in all four CD4+ subsets. At VDJ recombination sites, patients with type 1 diabetes made fewer insertions and deleted more nucleotides, a pattern implying thymic rearrangement abnormalities. Shorter templates might have been favored by PCR, but patient and control samples were amplified and corrected together, so both groups would have been affected equally by any skew. Naive, central memory and regulatory TCRB repertoires appeared to be more similar among patients than among healthy donors. Only small numbers of individuals were included in the HLA sub-analyses, which left unresolved whether HLA type had any influence on TCRB rearrangement.

Each donor gave one peripheral blood draw, approximately 0.11 L on average, collected into heparinised tubes. Naive, central memory, regulatory and stem cell-like memory CD4+ T cells were sorted on a BD FACSAria II using a panel including CD45RO, CCR7, CD25, CD127, CD95 and CD27. All sorted populations exceeded 98% purity. PBMCs were isolated right away by Lymphoprep density gradient centrifugation and were stained directly, without culture. Samples were stained and sorted in pairs, with one healthy donor and one patient per experiment, so that batch effects were minimized. The CDR3, from cysteine to phenylalanine, totals 14 residues. This entry keeps only the CDR3 DNA: 42 bases, framed from base 1. In the germline V gene (reference sequence), CDR1 corresponds to SGHAT and CDR2 to FQDESV. Trimming removed 3 bases from V and 10 bases from J, leaving 17 bases between the germline ends. The High Capacity cDNA Reverse Transcription Kit was used to reverse transcribe all of the isolated RNA, meaning that expressed TCRB transcripts were what got sequenced. Deep immunoSEQ sequencing was performed on naive, central memory and regulatory T cell samples, with an average of around 3.5 million total reads per sample. After sorted cells were lysed in RLT buffer, RNA was extracted with DNase-treated RNeasy Micro or Mini kits, with the choice depending on cell number. To prevent cross-contamination, each cell subset was processed individually, whereas patient and healthy donor samples were processed jointly. The immunoSEQ multiplex PCR was used to amplify TCRB sequences from cDNA, yielding 87-bp fragments that span the CDR3 region. Sequencing of the amplicons was performed on the Illumina HiSeq platform. Processing in the source paper ran as follows. Synthetic template baselines were used to correct PCR bias computationally, reads within Hamming distance 2 were collapsed together, and singletons that could not be merged were discarded. Reads were aligned against IMGT so that V, D and J genes, CDR3 length and insertions or deletions at six rearrangement sites could be assigned. Within each subset, clonotype counts were normalized to the number of sorted cells before true diversity and Gini coefficients were calculated with the tcR R package. The overlap coefficient, calculated on TCRB nucleotide sequences, was used to measure repertoire sharing. Out-of-frame TCRB sequences from naive cells were analyzed as a proxy for the pre-selection repertoire. In TCRdb, the immuneACCESS table is reduced to in-frame sequences with V and J assigned. These tables do not hold every clone; where another copy was compared, an unresolved V gene accounts for under half, and the others remain unexplained. The V and J calls and clone size were taken over from that table, and D and trimming were inferred from the DNA. The sample includes 970,000 or so clones, with 17% observed a single time. The ten largest clones represent 0.023% of the sample.

The chain is encoded by TRBV11-1 joined to TRBJ2-3; the D gene identity is not certain. The source is a woman aged 18-35 years in good health. Sequencing was performed on naive CD4+ T cells from blood. In the paper's terms, the cell subset or site label means: true naive CD4+ T cells. The DNA reads as follows: TGTGCCAGCAGCTTCACGGCAACCGGTGATTCGCAGTATTTT. It translates to CASSFTATGDSQYF.